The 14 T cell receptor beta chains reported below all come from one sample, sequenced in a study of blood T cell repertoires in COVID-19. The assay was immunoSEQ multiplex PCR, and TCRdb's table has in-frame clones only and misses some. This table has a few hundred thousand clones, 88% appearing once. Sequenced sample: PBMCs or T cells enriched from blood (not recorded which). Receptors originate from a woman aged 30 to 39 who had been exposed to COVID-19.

The CDR3 loop is CASSLTGQTTNTGELFF. CDR3 DNA: TGTGCCAGCTCACTCACGGGACAGACTACGAACACCGGGGAGCTGTTTTTT. The chain uses TRBV18 and TRBJ2-2; 7 bases match TRBD1. This CDR3 comprises 17 residues. CDR1 KGHSH and CDR2 LQKENI come from the germline V gene. J lost 0 bases, V lost 4 bases, and 8 bases had no gene match.

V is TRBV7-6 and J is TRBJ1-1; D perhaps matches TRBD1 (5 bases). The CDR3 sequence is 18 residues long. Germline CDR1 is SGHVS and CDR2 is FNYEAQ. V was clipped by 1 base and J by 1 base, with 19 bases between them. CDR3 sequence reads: CASSLGTTGTTGNTEAFF. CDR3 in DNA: TGTGCCAGCAGCTTAGGCACAACAGGCACAACAGGGAACACTGAAGCTTTCTTT.

The CDR3 nucleotides read TGTGCCAGCAGCCAAGACGAGAGGGCCGGCTACACCTTC. Protein product: CASSQDERAGYTF. The genes are TRBV3-1 (or the pseudogene TRBV3-2) and TRBJ1-2; D unclear. V lost 0 bases and J 8 bases, leaving 10 bases between the germline ends. Germline assignment: CDR1 LGHDT and CDR2 YNNKEL (reference sequence). This CDR3 spans 13 amino acids.

CDR3 nucleotides: TGTGCCAGCAGTCTTAGCACCGGACGGCGGGGGAATGAAAAACTGTTTTTT. Translating gives CASSLSTGRRGNEKLFF. This sequence joins TRBV28 and TRBJ1-4, with D tentatively TRBD1 (5 bases). Germline V CDR1 and CDR2: MDHEN, SYDVKM. With 5 bases removed from V and 5 bases from J, the gap between germline ends came to 21 bases. The length of the CDR3 is 17 residues.

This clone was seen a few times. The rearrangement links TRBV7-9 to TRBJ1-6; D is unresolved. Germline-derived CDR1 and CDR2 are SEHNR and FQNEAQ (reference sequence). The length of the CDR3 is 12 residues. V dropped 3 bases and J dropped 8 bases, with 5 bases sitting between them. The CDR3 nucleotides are TGTGCCAGCAGCTTCGGGGATTCACCCCTCCACTTT. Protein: CASSFGDSPLHF.

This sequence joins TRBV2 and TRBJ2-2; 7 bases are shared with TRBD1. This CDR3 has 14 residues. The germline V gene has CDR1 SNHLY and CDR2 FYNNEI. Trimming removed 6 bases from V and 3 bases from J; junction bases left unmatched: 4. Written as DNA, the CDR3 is TGTGCCAGCAGAGCCGGGACAGACACCGGGGAGCTGTTTTTT. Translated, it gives CASRAGTDTGELFF.

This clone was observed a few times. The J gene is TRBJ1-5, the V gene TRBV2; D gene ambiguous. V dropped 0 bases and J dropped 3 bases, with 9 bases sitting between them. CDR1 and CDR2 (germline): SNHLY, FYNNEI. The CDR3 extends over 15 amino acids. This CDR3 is CASSEARRNNQPQHF. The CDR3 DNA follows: TGTGCCAGCAGTGAAGCGCGCAGGAACAATCAGCCCCAGCATTTT.

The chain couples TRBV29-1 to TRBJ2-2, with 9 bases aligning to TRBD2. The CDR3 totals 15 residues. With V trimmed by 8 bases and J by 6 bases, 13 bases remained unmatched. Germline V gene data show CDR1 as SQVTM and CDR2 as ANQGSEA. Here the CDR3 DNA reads TGCAGCACCGCCGGTCTTAGCGGGGGTCCCGGGGAGCTGTTTTTT. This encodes CSTAGLSGGPGELFF.

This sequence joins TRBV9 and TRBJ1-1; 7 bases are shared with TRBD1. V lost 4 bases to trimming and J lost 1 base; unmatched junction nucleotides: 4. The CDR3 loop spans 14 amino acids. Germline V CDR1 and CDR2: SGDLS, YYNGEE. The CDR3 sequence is CASSPRGPNTEAFF. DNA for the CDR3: TGTGCCAGCAGCCCGAGGGGGCCGAACACTGAAGCTTTCTTT.

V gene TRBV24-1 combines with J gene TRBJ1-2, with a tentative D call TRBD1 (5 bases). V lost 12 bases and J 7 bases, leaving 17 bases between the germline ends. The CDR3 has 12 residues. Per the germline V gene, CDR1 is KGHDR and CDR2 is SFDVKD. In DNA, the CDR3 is TGTGCCTCCGGGGGGGGTGCCGGTGGCTACACCTTC. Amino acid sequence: CASGGGAGGYTF.

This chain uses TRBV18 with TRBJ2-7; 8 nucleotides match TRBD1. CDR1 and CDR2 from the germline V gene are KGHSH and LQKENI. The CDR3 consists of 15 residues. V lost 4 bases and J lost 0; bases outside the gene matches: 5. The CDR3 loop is CASSRGQVFSYEQYF. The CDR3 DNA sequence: TGTGCCAGCTCACGGGGACAGGTCTTCTCCTACGAGCAGTACTTC.

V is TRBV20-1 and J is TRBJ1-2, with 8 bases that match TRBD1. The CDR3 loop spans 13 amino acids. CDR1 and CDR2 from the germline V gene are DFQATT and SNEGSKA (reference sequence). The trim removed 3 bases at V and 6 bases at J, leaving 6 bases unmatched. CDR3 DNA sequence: TGCAGTGCTAGTTGGGTACAGGGGGATGGCTACACCTTC. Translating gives CSASWVQGDGYTF.

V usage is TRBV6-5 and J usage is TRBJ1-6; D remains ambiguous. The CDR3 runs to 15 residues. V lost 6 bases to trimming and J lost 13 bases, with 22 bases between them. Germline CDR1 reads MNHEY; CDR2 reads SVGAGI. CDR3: CASRPLALITYPLHF. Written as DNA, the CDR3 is TGTGCCAGCAGACCCCTTGCCCTAATAACCTACCCCCTCCACTTT.

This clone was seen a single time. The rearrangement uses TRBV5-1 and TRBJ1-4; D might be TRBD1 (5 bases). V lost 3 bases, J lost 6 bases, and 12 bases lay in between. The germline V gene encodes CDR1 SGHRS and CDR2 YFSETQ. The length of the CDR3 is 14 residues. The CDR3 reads CASSSGGRDEKLFF. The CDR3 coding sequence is TGCGCCAGCAGCTCCGGGGGGAGGGATGAAAAACTGTTTTTT.